Presented here are 32 T cell receptor beta chains from one specimen sequenced in a study of T cell responses to AZD1222 COVID-19 vaccine. Assay: immunoSEQ multiplex PCR; the TCRdb copy retains only in-frame clones and omits some. Here the sample spans about 92,000 clones, roughly 93% being singletons. This specimen was peripheral blood, taken on day 0 of AZD1222 vaccination. The origin of the receptors is an adult in good health.

The rearrangement joins TRBV19 to TRBJ1-2, with unresolved D. The V gene's germline CDR1 is LNHDA and CDR2 SQIVND (reference sequence). With 2 bases removed from V and 4 bases from J, the gap between germline ends came to 14 bases. The CDR3 contains 15 residues. The CDR3 sequence is CASSIFGDGIYGYTF. The CDR3 DNA is TGTGCCAGTAGTATATTCGGCGACGGGATCTATGGCTACACCTTC. Complete variable domain (other parts from reference TRBV19 and TRBJ1-2): DGGITQSPKYLFRKEGQNVTLSCEQNLNHDAMYWYRQDPGQGLRLIYYSQIVNDFQKGDIAEGYSVSREKKESFPLTVTSAQKNPTAFYLCASSIFGDGIYGYTFGSGTRLTVV.

The rearrangement joins TRBV29-1 to TRBJ2-3; the match to TRBD2 covers 11 bases. Germline V gene lookup returns CDR1 SQVTM and CDR2 ANQGSEA. The CDR3 runs to 14 residues. V dropped 4 bases and J dropped 6; count of bases not matched to a gene: 6. The CDR3 DNA is TGCAGCGTTGTTTCGACTAGCGGGGCGGATACGCAGTATTTT. It is translated as CSVVSTSGADTQYF.

V and J are TRBV6-1 and TRBJ1-1, with D perhaps matching TRBD1 (6 bases). Germline V CDR1 and CDR2: MNHNS, SASEGT. V shed 3 bases and J shed 3 bases, with 14 bases lying between them. The CDR3 consists of 15 residues. The CDR3 loop is CASSDRTGADTEAFF. For the CDR3, the DNA is TGTGCCAGCAGTGATCGGACGGGGGCAGACACTGAAGCTTTCTTT.

V is TRBV6-2 or TRBV6-3 and J is TRBJ2-3, with 10 positions matching TRBD2. The ends lost 6 bases at V and 7 bases at J; junction bases unmatched: 7. This CDR3 region has 14 residues. Germline CDR1 is MNHEY and CDR2 is SVGEGT. The DNA of the CDR3 is TGTGCCAGCAGCGGGACTAGCGAGCTTCATACGCAGTATTTT. As protein: CASSGTSELHTQYF.

The rearrangement uses TRBV25-1 and TRBJ1-4; 8 bases line up with TRBD1. This CDR3 has 15 residues. Germline V gene lookup returns CDR1 MGHDK and CDR2 SYGVNS. Unmatched junction bases numbered 10, after V lost 6 bases and J lost 7 bases. CDR3 nucleotides: TGTGCCAGCAGGGTGGGAGACAGGGGAGCTGAAAAACTGTTTTTT. This gives the protein CASRVGDRGAEKLFF.

This clone has a single count. This chain links TRBV9 with TRBJ2-2, with D hard to call. Germline CDR1 and CDR2: SGDLS and YYNGEE. V lost 0 bases and J lost 6, with 0 bases in between. The CDR3 length is 11 residues. Written as DNA, the CDR3 is TGTGCCAGCAGCGTAGCCGGGGAGCTGTTTTTT. It translates to CASSVAGELFF.

The rearrangement links TRBV6-2 or TRBV6-3 to TRBJ2-7, with 8 positions matching TRBD1. This CDR3 is built from 14 residues. The V and J ends lost 4 bases and 6 bases, in that order; junction bases with no gene match: 8. Looked up from germline, CDR1 is MNHEY and CDR2 is SVGEGT. CDR3: CASSLGTGFREQYF. Here the CDR3 DNA reads TGTGCCAGCAGTTTGGGGACAGGCTTCCGCGAGCAGTACTTC.

This clone was recorded once. The V gene is TRBV10-3, the J gene TRBJ2-2, with 8 nucleotides matching TRBD1. After removal of 10 bases from V and 5 bases from J, the junction contained 6 bases not matched to a gene. CDR3 length: 13 amino acids. Germline assignment: CDR1 ENHRY and CDR2 SYGVKD. The DNA of the CDR3 is TGTGCCACTGGGACAGGCGAAACCGGGGAGCTGTTTTTT. It is translated as CATGTGETGELFF.

The chain employs TRBV6-6 and TRBJ1-6, with TRBD1 matching 11 bases. CDR1 and CDR2 (germline): MNHNY, SVGAGI (reference sequence). CDR3 size: 14 residues. The V segment lost 8 bases and the J segment 10 bases; nucleotides outside the gene matches: 7. In DNA, the CDR3 is TGTGCCAGCTGGGGGGGACAGGGGGTCTCACCCCTCCACTTT. This sequence encodes CASWGGQGVSPLHF.

The chain combines TRBV11-2 with TRBJ2-5; 9 bases map to TRBD1. The CDR3 loop spans 16 amino acids. Trimming at V came to 2 bases and at J to 3 bases, leaving 7 bases not matched to a gene. CDR1 is SGHAT, CDR2 FQNNGV, per germline. For the CDR3, the DNA is TGTGCCAGCAGCTTATCCCACTGGACAGGGGAAGAGACCCAGTACTTC. Translating gives CASSLSHWTGEETQYF.

The chain uses TRBV5-1 and TRBJ2-5; the D gene is possibly TRBD1 (5 bases). CDR1 is SGHRS, CDR2 YFSETQ, per germline. V was pared by 0 bases and J by 2 bases, with 8 bases between. This CDR3 contains 14 residues. The CDR3 sequence is CASSLGQQQETQYF. CDR3 bases: TGCGCCAGCAGCTTGGGACAGCAACAAGAGACCCAGTACTTC.

The chain has TRBV27 and TRBJ2-7, with TRBD1 identical over 8 bases. The V gene end was trimmed by 7 bases and the J gene end by 2 bases; junction bases not matched to a gene: 10. The CDR3 extends over 15 amino acids. Germline V gene data show CDR1 as MNHEY and CDR2 as SMNVEV (reference sequence). CDR3 loop: CASNPTQGAAYEQYF. CDR3 bases: TGTGCCAGCAATCCAACCCAGGGGGCAGCCTACGAGCAGTACTTC.

V is TRBV19 and J is TRBJ2-7; D not certain. With 8 bases removed from V and 2 bases from J, the gap between germline ends came to 13 bases. This CDR3 has 13 residues. CDR1 and CDR2 from the germline V gene are LNHDA and SQIVND (reference sequence). The DNA for the CDR3 is TGTGCCAGTTCTCACGCCTTAGCCTACGAGCAGTACTTC. This encodes CASSHALAYEQYF. The variable domain in full, with the rest retrieved from reference TRBV19 and TRBJ2-7, is DGGITQSPKYLFRKEGQNVTLSCEQNLNHDAMYWYRQDPGQGLRLIYYSQIVNDFQKGDIAEGYSVSREKKESFPLTVTSAQKNPTAFYLCASSHALAYEQYFGPGTRLTVT.

V gene TRBV9 combines with J gene TRBJ1-4; perhaps TRBD1 as D (5 bases). Germline CDR1 SGDLS, CDR2 YYNGEE. V was shortened by 2 bases and J by 4 bases, with 18 bases between the two germline ends. The CDR3 has 17 amino acids. The CDR3 region has the DNA TGTGCCAGCAGCGTTCAGGGCAATTTCCCGCGTAATGAAAAACTGTTTTTT. This translates into CASSVQGNFPRNEKLFF.

The chain links TRBV7-2 to TRBJ1-2; D is undetermined. This CDR3 contains 11 residues. The ends were cut back, 5 bases at V and 8 bases at J, with 9 bases in the middle. Germline assignment: CDR1 SGHTA and CDR2 FQGNSA. The CDR3 reads CASSTDGGYTF. The CDR3 coding sequence is TGTGCCAGCAGCACAGATGGAGGCTACACCTTC. Variable domain in full (rest from reference TRBV7-2 and TRBJ1-2): GAGVSQSPSNKVTEKGKDVELRCDPISGHTALYWYRQSLGQGLEFLIYFQGNSAPDKSGLPSDRFSAERTGGSVSTLTIQRTQQEDSAVYLCASSTDGGYTFGSGTRLTVV.

V gene TRBV6-5 combines with J gene TRBJ2-7; perhaps TRBD1 as D (5 bases). This CDR3 is 14 amino acids long. Germline loops: CDR1 MNHEY, CDR2 SVGAGI. V dropped 4 bases and J dropped 6 bases, with 16 bases sitting between them. CDR3 sequence (DNA): TGTGCCAGCAGTTCTCAGGGCGGCGTCTTCGAGCAGTACTTC. This codes for CASSSQGGVFEQYF.

Within the sample, this clone is medium-sized. The V gene is TRBV29-1, the J gene TRBJ2-7; D possibly uses TRBD1 or TRBD2 (6 bases each). The V gene lost 5 bases and the J gene lost 3 bases, with 14 bases spanning the gap. CDR1 is SQVTM and CDR2 is ANQGSEA in the germline V gene. This CDR3 has 13 residues. Here the CDR3 reads CSVWGANLYEQYF. In DNA form, the CDR3 reads TGCAGCGTTTGGGGGGCGAATCTCTACGAGCAGTACTTC.

To note about this clone: The sample has other DNA sequences that encode this CDR3 too. This rearrangement joins TRBV5-1 to TRBJ1-2; D may be TRBD1 (6 bases). In germline, CDR1 is SGHRS, CDR2 YFSETQ. CDR3 size: 14 residues. V was shortened by 3 bases and J by 2 bases, with 11 bases between the two germline ends. The CDR3, as DNA: TGCGCCAGCAGCTCAAAACAGGGAAACTATGGCTACACCTTC. This gives the protein CASSSKQGNYGYTF. The entire variable domain, with the rest obtained from reference TRBV5-1 and TRBJ1-2, is as follows: KAGVTQTPRYLIKTRGQQVTLSCSPISGHRSVSWYQQTPGQGLQFLFEYFSETQRNKGNFPGRFSGRQFSNSRSEMNVSTLELGDSALYLCASSSKQGNYGYTFGSGTRLTVV.

This CDR3 is CASNPAGDYEKLFF. The CDR3 DNA follows: TGTGCCAGCAACCCGGCGGGGGATTATGAAAAACTGTTTTTT. This chain joins TRBV6-2 or TRBV6-3 and TRBJ1-4; possibly TRBD1 for D (5 bases). Germline V gives CDR1 MNHEY, CDR2 SVGEGT. Trimming cost V 7 bases and J 6 bases, with 15 bases left between them. This CDR3 is built from 14 residues.

The CDR3 sequence is CASSSSGDSREKLFF. The DNA of the CDR3 is TGCGCCAGCAGCTCGTCGGGGGACAGTCGGGAAAAACTGTTTTTT. This rearrangement joins TRBV5-1 to TRBJ1-4, with 7 bases that match TRBD1. The CDR3 is made up of 15 amino acids. The germline V gene encodes CDR1 SGHRS and CDR2 YFSETQ. V shed 3 bases and J 8 bases; nucleotides not matched to a gene: 10.

This clone has only a few counts. The rearrangement uses TRBV12-3 or TRBV12-4 and TRBJ1-2, with a possible D match to TRBD1 (5 bases). V was cut by 8 bases and J by 2 bases, with 9 bases left in between. The CDR3 has 12 amino acids. The chain's CDR3 is CASRGRNYGYTF. The CDR3 DNA reads as TGTGCCAGCCGGGGCAGAAACTATGGCTACACCTTC.

This sequence joins TRBV5-5 and TRBJ1-5, with a weak D call TRBD1 (6 bases). V shed 3 bases and J shed 0 bases, with 10 bases lying between them. Germline V lookup: CDR1 SGHKS, CDR2 YYEKEE (reference sequence). The CDR3 runs to 15 residues. In nucleotides, the CDR3 is TGTGCCAGCAGCTCGCTACAGGGTAGCAATCAGCCCCAGCATTTT. Its translation: CASSSLQGSNQPQHF. Filled out from reference TRBV5-5 and TRBJ1-5, the complete variable domain reads DAGVTQSPTHLIKTRGQQVTLRCSPISGHKSVSWYQQVLGQGPQFIFQYYEKEERGRGNFPDRFSARQFPNYSSELNVNALLLGDSALYLCASSSLQGSNQPQHFGDGTRLSIL.

The CDR3 DNA reads TGTGCCAGCAGCTTGGGCGTCAGCCGGGAGACCCAGTACTTC. Translating gives CASSLGVSRETQYF. This chain links TRBV5-4 with TRBJ2-5; no clear D gene. CDR3 length: 14 amino acids. V was pared by 0 bases and J by 5 bases, with 11 bases between. From germline, CDR1 is SGHNT and CDR2 YYREEE (reference sequence).

The chain links TRBV7-2 to TRBJ1-2, with 7 bases matching TRBD1. Germline trimming cut 5 bases from V and 7 bases from J; bases unmatched to any gene: 13. Germline CDR1 reads SGHTA; CDR2 reads FQGNSA. This CDR3 has 15 residues. The CDR3 here is CASSTQGQEMSGYTF. CDR3 sequence (DNA): TGTGCCAGCAGCACCCAAGGACAGGAGATGAGTGGCTACACCTTC.

The rearrangement joins TRBV11-3 to TRBJ2-3; perhaps TRBD2 as D (5 bases). The CDR3 extends over 14 amino acids. The V gene lost 4 bases and the J gene lost 2 bases, with 10 bases spanning the gap. CDR1 SGHNT and CDR2 YENEEA come from the germline V gene. The chain's CDR3 is CASSWSGYTDTQYF. Written as DNA, the CDR3 is TGTGCCAGCAGCTGGAGCGGATACACAGATACGCAGTATTTT.

The chain uses TRBV2 and TRBJ2-1; tentative D call: TRBD2 (6 bases). The CDR3 spans 14 residues. V shed 7 bases and J shed 10 bases, with 20 bases lying between them. CDR1 and CDR2 from the germline V gene are SNHLY and FYNNEI. The CDR3 region has the DNA TGTGCCAGCAAGTTGATCGCCCTTGGGGGGGAGCAGTTCTTC. This translates into CASKLIALGGEQFF. The full variable domain, rest sourced from reference TRBV2 and TRBJ2-1, is EPEVTQTPSHQVTQMGQEVILRCVPISNHLYFYWYRQILGQKVEFLVSFYNNEISEKSEIFDDQFSVERPDGSNFTLKIRSTKLEDSAMYFCASKLIALGGEQFFGPGTRLTVL.

The CDR3 protein is CASSQDLGSYNSPLHF. CDR3 nucleotide sequence: TGTGCCAGCAGCCAAGACTTGGGCTCCTATAATTCACCCCTCCACTTT. The V gene is TRBV14, the J gene TRBJ1-6; no reliable D call. Between the trimmed V and J ends, which lost 0 bases and 0 bases, there was a span of 6 bases. Germline-derived CDR1 and CDR2 are SGHDN and FVKESK. The CDR3 covers 16 residues.

The rearrangement links TRBV7-8 to TRBJ2-2, with D tentatively TRBD2 (5 bases). The CDR3 is 17 residues long. V lost 1 base and J lost 6, with 18 bases in between. CDR1 is SGHVS, CDR2 FQNEAQ, per germline. CDR3 sequence: CASSLDGERLRAGELFF. The CDR3 DNA is TGTGCCAGCAGCTTAGATGGGGAGAGGCTGCGGGCCGGGGAGCTGTTTTTT.

This chain joins TRBV7-2 and TRBJ1-1, with D unresolved. V was trimmed by 6 bases and J by 2 bases, leaving 10 bases between them. Germline V gene sequence: CDR1 SGHTA, CDR2 FQGNSA. The CDR3 length is 13 residues. CDR3 in amino acids: CASSTVFNTEAFF. The DNA for the CDR3 is TGTGCCAGCAGTACAGTCTTTAACACTGAAGCTTTCTTT.

This clone has only one observation. The rearrangement links TRBV2 to TRBJ2-1; the match to TRBD2 covers 9 bases. The V and J ends lost 5 bases and 8 bases, in that order; junction bases with no gene match: 7. CDR3 length: 14 residues. Looked up from germline, CDR1 is SNHLY and CDR2 is FYNNEI. The CDR3 is CASSSRGGAYEQFF. In DNA, the CDR3 is TGTGCCAGCAGTTCTCGCGGGGGGGCGTATGAGCAGTTCTTC.

The rearrangement joins TRBV19 to TRBJ1-6; 7 bases match TRBD1. The germline CDR1 and CDR2 sequences are LNHDA and SQIVND (reference sequence). There are 15 residues in the CDR3. V was pared by 8 bases and J by 0 bases, with 4 bases of the junction left unmatched. The CDR3 here is CASGDSHSYNSPLHF. CDR3 DNA: TGTGCCAGTGGGGACAGCCACTCCTATAATTCACCCCTCCACTTT. Based on the CDR3 plus reference TRBV19 and TRBJ1-6, the full variable domain is DGGITQSPKYLFRKEGQNVTLSCEQNLNHDAMYWYRQDPGQGLRLIYYSQIVNDFQKGDIAEGYSVSREKKESFPLTVTSAQKNPTAFYLCASGDSHSYNSPLHFGNGTRLTVT.

This chain links TRBV5-1 with TRBJ2-1; 9 nucleotides line up with TRBD1. CDR1 is SGHRS and CDR2 is YFSETQ in the germline V gene. This CDR3 is built from 15 residues. V trimming: 0 bases; J trimming: 7 bases; junction bases outside the gene matches: 5. DNA for the CDR3: TGCGCCAGCAGCTTGGATGGACAGGGGAGAAATGAGCAGTTCTTC. Protein: CASSLDGQGRNEQFF.